The 27 T cell receptor beta chains below all came from one sample that was sequenced in a study of T-cell memory formation after mild COVID-19. TCRdb independently ran MiXCR on the 5' RACE reads; one entry per CDR3 protein. The sample carries 550,000 to 600,000 distinct CDR3 sequences, less than 25% recorded once. The sequencing input was PBMCs or a T cell subset sorted from them (not recorded which). These receptors were collected from an adult woman who had mild COVID-19 (a few samples of this study predate the infection). Cell type and time point are not known.

This clonotype was observed a few times. The J gene is TRBJ1-5, the V gene TRBV5-1, with D possibly being TRBD1 (5 bases). The germline gives CDR1 SGHRS, CDR2 YFSETQ. CDR3 length: 19 amino acids. V was trimmed by 2 bases and J by 3 bases, leaving 24 bases between them. The CDR3, as DNA: TGCGCCAGCAGCTTAGCGGCTCCGGGTGGGATCAGGGACAATCAGCCCCAGCATTTT. Its translation: CASSLAAPGGIRDNQPQHF.

V usage is TRBV5-1 and J usage is TRBJ2-2; 11 positions match TRBD2. CDR1 and CDR2 from the germline V gene are SGHRS and YFSETQ. V shed 2 bases, J shed 7 bases, and the junction held 7 bases outside the gene matches. There are 16 residues in the CDR3. The CDR3 coding sequence is TGCGCCAGCAGCTTTAGCGGGGGGGCCGTTATCGGGGAGCTGTTTTTT. This translates into CASSFSGGAVIGELFF.

This clonotype was counted once. This rearrangement joins TRBV7-9 to TRBJ1-3, with TRBD1 identical over 7 bases. Losses at the gene ends were 1 base for V and 8 bases for J; bases not matched to a gene: 26. The CDR3 is made up of 21 amino acids. Germline-derived CDR1 and CDR2 are SEHNR and FQNEAQ (reference sequence). Written as DNA, the CDR3 is TGTGCCAGCAGCTTAGTTGGGGCAGGGACAGCGAAACGGCACCCAGGGGACACCATATATTTT. It translates to CASSLVGAGTAKRHPGDTIYF. The variable domain in full, completed from reference TRBV7-9 and TRBJ1-3, reads DTGVSQNPRHKITKRGQNVTFRCDPISEHNRLYWYRQTLGQGPEFLTYFQNEAQLEKSRLLSDRFSAERPKGSFSTLEIQRTEQGDSAMYLCASSLVGAGTAKRHPGDTIYFGEGSWLTVV.

This clonotype has a handful of counts. The chain carries TRBV7-3 and TRBJ2-3; 7 bases match TRBD2. This CDR3 comprises 16 residues. With V trimmed by 2 bases and J by 1 base, 6 bases remained unmatched. Germline CDR1 and CDR2: SGHTA and FQGTGA. In DNA form, the CDR3 reads TGTGCCAGCAGCTTAGTAGCGGGCAGGGGCACAGATACGCAGTATTTT. Residues: CASSLVAGRGTDTQYF.

The DNA of the CDR3 is TGCAGTGCTAGAGGTGGCGGGAGAAGGAACGAGCAGTACTTC. Protein: CSARGGGRRNEQYF. The chain has TRBV20-1 and TRBJ2-7; 7 nucleotides line up with TRBD2. The CDR3 totals 14 residues. CDR1 DFQATT and CDR2 SNEGSKA come from the germline V gene (reference sequence). After removal of 1 base from V and 5 bases from J, the junction contained 8 bases not matched to a gene.

This clonotype was counted only a few times. V usage is TRBV7-6 and J usage is TRBJ2-7; 11 positions agree with TRBD2. Germline V gene sequence: CDR1 SGHVS, CDR2 FNYEAQ. CDR3 length: 16 amino acids. Trimming removed 3 bases from V and 3 bases from J; junction bases left unmatched: 7. Here the CDR3 DNA reads TGTGCCAGCAGCTTGGTTAGCGGGAGGGAGCACTACGAGCAGTACTTC. It is translated as CASSLVSGREHYEQYF.

This clonotype came up many times. The V call is TRBV11-2, the J call TRBJ2-3; D is uncertain. Germline loops: CDR1 SGHAT, CDR2 FQNNGV. V was trimmed by 5 bases and J by 3 bases, leaving 6 bases between them. This CDR3 has 12 amino acids. The CDR3 DNA follows: TGTGCCAGCAGCGACGTAACAGATACGCAGTATTTT. Protein: CASSDVTDTQYF. The entire variable domain, with the rest obtained from reference TRBV11-2 and TRBJ2-3, is as follows: EAGVAQSPRYKIIEKRQSVAFWCNPISGHATLYWYQQILGQGPKLLIQFQNNGVVDDSQLPKDRFSAERLKGVDSTLKIQPAKLEDSAVYLCASSDVTDTQYFGPGTRLTVL.

The chain links TRBV20-1 to TRBJ2-7; D call uncertain. Looked up from germline, CDR1 is DFQATT and CDR2 is SNEGSKA (reference sequence). Trimming stripped 4 bases from V and 1 base from J, with 14 bases between. The length of the CDR3 is 14 residues. This CDR3 reads CSATEDRLSYEQYF. The DNA of the CDR3 is TGCAGTGCTACCGAGGATAGACTTTCCTACGAGCAGTACTTC.

In this sample, this clonotype turned up many times. The chain combines TRBV6-6 with TRBJ2-7; D possibly corresponds to TRBD1 (5 bases). CDR3 length: 15 residues. Trimming removed 4 bases from V and 3 bases from J, with 16 bases in between. Germline values: CDR1 MNHNY, CDR2 SVGAGI (reference sequence). This CDR3 is CASSSPSTASYEQYF. The CDR3 DNA reads TGTGCCAGCAGTTCGCCGTCGACAGCTAGCTACGAGCAGTACTTC.

This clonotype has a count of ten or more. The junction differs from germline at one of its ends, possibly a read error. V gene TRBV12-3 or TRBV12-4 combines with J gene TRBJ2-7; D could derive from TRBD1 or TRBD2 (5 bases each). The CDR3 runs to 12 residues. The CDR3 DNA follows: TGCGCCAGCAGCTTGAGGGGATACGAGCAGTACTTC. Amino acid sequence: CASSLRGYEQYF.

The V gene is TRBV5-1, the J gene TRBJ2-3, with D perhaps TRBD1 (6 bases). The CDR3 is made up of 16 amino acids. Deletions cut 0 bases from V and 5 bases from J, with 16 bases between. CDR1 SGHRS and CDR2 YFSETQ come from the germline V gene. The CDR3 sequence: CASSLENSQGEDTQYF. Here the CDR3 DNA reads TGCGCCAGCAGCTTGGAGAATTCACAGGGCGAAGATACGCAGTATTTT. Based on the CDR3 plus reference TRBV5-1 and TRBJ2-3, the full variable domain is KAGVTQTPRYLIKTRGQQVTLSCSPISGHRSVSWYQQTPGQGLQFLFEYFSETQRNKGNFPGRFSGRQFSNSRSEMNVSTLELGDSALYLCASSLENSQGEDTQYFGPGTRLTVL.

This CDR3 is CASSIRQGSQWTEAFF. CDR3 DNA: TGTGCCAGCAGCATCCGACAGGGCTCACAATGGACTGAAGCTTTCTTT. The V and J genes are TRBV9 and TRBJ1-1, with 7 nucleotides matching TRBD1. The CDR3 spans 16 residues. The J segment lost 5 bases and the V segment lost 4 bases, leaving 14 bases of the junction unmatched. Per germline, CDR1 SGDLS and CDR2 YYNGEE.

The rearrangement joins TRBV5-1 to TRBJ2-7; 8 bases fit TRBD1. Looked up from germline, CDR1 is SGHRS and CDR2 is YFSETQ. The CDR3 has 15 residues. With 4 bases clipped from V and 7 bases from J, the junction kept 13 bases outside the gene matches. The CDR3 coding sequence is TGCGCCAGCAGCCCCGGGGACAGGCCCCTACGAGAGCAGTACTTC. Protein: CASSPGDRPLREQYF. The full variable domain, completed using reference TRBV5-1 and TRBJ2-7, is KAGVTQTPRYLIKTRGQQVTLSCSPISGHRSVSWYQQTPGQGLQFLFEYFSETQRNKGNFPGRFSGRQFSNSRSEMNVSTLELGDSALYLCASSPGDRPLREQYFGPGTRLTVT.

The chain carries TRBV7-6 and TRBJ1-2; 8 nucleotides align to TRBD1. The V segment lost 5 bases and the J segment 7 bases; nucleotides outside the gene matches: 9. Germline V gene sequence: CDR1 SGHVS, CDR2 FNYEAQ. There are 14 residues in the CDR3. The CDR3 nucleotides read TGTGCCAGCAGCCCAGACAGGGGAATAAGTGGCTACACCTTC. Protein: CASSPDRGISGYTF.

The CDR3, as DNA: TGTGCCAGCAGTCGAAGCCTGACTAATGAAAAACTGTTTTTT. Its protein is CASSRSLTNEKLFF. The chain links TRBV2 to TRBJ1-4; D is ambiguous. The CDR3 is made up of 14 amino acids. The germline gives CDR1 SNHLY, CDR2 FYNNEI. The germline V and J ends were trimmed by 5 bases and 2 bases, with 9 bases remaining between them.

The sample holds a few counts of this clonotype. The chain recombines TRBV24-1 with TRBJ2-2; TRBD2 agrees at 7 bases. The V gene's germline CDR1 is KGHDR and CDR2 SFDVKD. With V trimmed by 2 bases and J by 4 bases, 3 bases remained unmatched. This CDR3 is built from 15 residues. The CDR3, as DNA: TGTGCCACCAGTGATTCCGGGACTATCACCGGGGAGCTGTTTTTT. The encoded protein is CATSDSGTITGELFF.

This chain uses TRBV6-5 with TRBJ2-3, with D tentatively TRBD2 (5 bases). Germline V gene lookup returns CDR1 MNHEY and CDR2 SVGAGI. Trimming left V 2 bases short and J 4 bases short, with 7 bases between. CDR3 length: 13 amino acids. The CDR3 region has the DNA TGTGCCAGCAGTTACGAGGGCGCAGATACGCAGTATTTT. Translation gives CASSYEGADTQYF.

The chain combines TRBV9 with TRBJ2-7, with D perhaps TRBD1 (5 bases). The CDR3 loop spans 15 amino acids. V was cut by 4 bases and J by 3 bases, with 17 bases left in between. Germline-derived CDR1 and CDR2 are SGDLS and YYNGEE. This CDR3 is CASSKGLDTNYEQYF. The CDR3 DNA reads TGTGCCAGCAGCAAGGGGCTGGATACGAACTACGAGCAGTACTTC.

This clonotype was observed a handful of times. J is TRBJ2-7 and V is TRBV5-6; TRBD1 matches at 7 bases. The CDR3 has 14 residues. Trimming removed 0 bases from V and 7 bases from J; junction bases left unmatched: 7. Germline V gene sequence: CDR1 SGHDT, CDR2 YYEEEE. The CDR3 spells CASSLDRGRWEQYF. CDR3 DNA sequence: TGTGCCAGCAGCTTGGATAGGGGGCGGTGGGAGCAGTACTTC.

V and J are TRBV5-5 and TRBJ1-1; TRBD1 aligns across 7 bases. Per germline, CDR1 SGHKS and CDR2 YYEKEE (reference sequence). The V and J ends lost 5 bases and 0 bases, in that order; junction bases with no gene match: 10. This CDR3 has 16 amino acids. CDR3 residues: CASSNKTGWVNTEAFF. CDR3 sequence (DNA): TGTGCCAGCAGTAATAAGACAGGGTGGGTGAACACTGAAGCTTTCTTT.

This rearrangement joins TRBV12-3 or TRBV12-4 to TRBJ2-1, with TRBD1 matching 9 bases. With V trimmed by 2 bases and J by 6 bases, 11 bases remained unmatched. This CDR3 is 17 amino acids long. CDR3 protein: CASSLPLGQGMGNEQFF. Written as DNA, the CDR3 is TGTGCCAGCAGTTTACCCTTGGGACAGGGTATGGGCAATGAGCAGTTCTTC.

This clonotype was observed a handful of times. The chain links TRBV20-1 to TRBJ2-1; the match to TRBD2 covers 10 bases. There are 16 residues in the CDR3. CDR1 and CDR2 (germline): DFQATT, SNEGSKA (reference sequence). With 1 base clipped from V and 6 bases from J, the junction kept 9 bases outside the gene matches. The CDR3 sequence: CSARGSTAGGLNEQFF. Here the CDR3 DNA reads TGCAGTGCTAGAGGGTCGACAGCGGGGGGGCTCAATGAGCAGTTCTTC.

This chain links TRBV2 with TRBJ2-2; no clear D. Germline assignment: CDR1 SNHLY and CDR2 FYNNEI. The CDR3 is 14 amino acids. Trimming took off 4 bases at V and 4 bases at J, with 10 bases between the two ends. The CDR3 loop reads CASSVKGGTGELFF. The CDR3 DNA follows: TGTGCCAGCAGTGTAAAGGGTGGCACCGGGGAGCTGTTTTTT.

This clonotype was seen more than once but under ten times. This chain joins TRBV5-1 and TRBJ1-2, with a possible D match to TRBD1 (5 bases). Trimming removed 0 bases at V and 4 bases at J, with 10 bases between. In germline, CDR1 is SGHRS, CDR2 YFSETQ. The CDR3 extends over 14 amino acids. DNA of the CDR3: TGCGCCAGCAGCTTGGGGGACGGACTCTATGGCTACACCTTC. As protein: CASSLGDGLYGYTF. The full variable domain, in which reference TRBV5-1 and TRBJ1-2 provide the parts outside the CDR3, is KAGVTQTPRYLIKTRGQQVTLSCSPISGHRSVSWYQQTPGQGLQFLFEYFSETQRNKGNFPGRFSGRQFSNSRSEMNVSTLELGDSALYLCASSLGDGLYGYTFGSGTRLTVV.

V usage is TRBV28 and J usage is TRBJ2-1, with 9 positions matching TRBD1. V dropped 4 bases and J dropped 0; count of bases not matched to a gene: 13. CDR3 size: 19 residues. CDR1 is MDHEN, CDR2 SYDVKM, per germline. CDR3 sequence: CASSWTGTGRSSSYNEQFF. The CDR3 coding sequence is TGTGCCAGCAGTTGGACCGGGACAGGGCGCTCAAGCTCCTACAATGAGCAGTTCTTC.

This clonotype was seen a handful of times. V is TRBV27 and J is TRBJ2-1, with 7 bases aligning to TRBD2. The CDR3 runs 13 residues. J lost 10 bases, V lost 3 bases, and 6 bases had no gene match. The germline V gene encodes CDR1 MNHEY and CDR2 SMNVEV (reference sequence). As DNA, the CDR3 is TGTGCCAGCAGTTTGGGAACCGGGGGGGAGCAGTTCTTC. As protein: CASSLGTGGEQFF.

This clonotype was found a few times. This chain connects TRBV6-1 to TRBJ2-5; D gene unclear. V was shortened by 0 bases and J by 0 bases, with 8 bases between the two germline ends. The CDR3 length is 15 residues. Germline CDR1 reads MNHNS; CDR2 reads SASEGT. CDR3 bases: TGTGCCAGCAGTGAAGCGCAAGGCCACCAAGAGACCCAGTACTTC. Translation: CASSEAQGHQETQYF.